Listed below are T cell receptor beta chains from one sample, sequenced in a study of PD-1 blockade in classical Hodgkin lymphoma. Libraries were prepared by immunoSEQ multiplex PCR; TCRdb keeps only in-frame clonotypes and omits some of them. The sample shows under 100,000 clones, over 80% of them seen only once. The input for sequencing was peripheral blood mononuclear cells (PBMCs), taken at baseline. The receptors come from a human donor with classical Hodgkin lymphoma. Each CDR3 is given with its conserved first and last residue. D genes are given only for firm matches. Clone size appears in some rows only: once, few, many, or a class for an expanded clone.

V gene	D gene	J gene	clone size	CDR3 protein	CDR3 DNA
TRBV15	-	TRBJ1-5	-	CATSRGGTGRQPQHF	TGTGCCACCAGCCGTGGGGGGACGGGCCGTCAGCCCCAGCATTTT
TRBV30	-	TRBJ2-5	once	CAWESGQETQYF	TGTGCCTGGGAAAGCGGGCAAGAGACCCAGTACTTC
TRBV6-1	-	TRBJ2-1	-	CASSERRAGLYNEQFF	TGTGCCAGCAGTGAACGGAGAGCCGGATTGTACAATGAGCAGTTCTTC
TRBV29-1	TRBD1	TRBJ2-2	-	CSVSGTGYTGELFF	TGCAGCGTCTCCGGGACAGGGTACACCGGGGAGCTGTTTTTT
TRBV5-4	TRBD1	TRBJ1-2	-	CASREGARYGYTF	TGTGCCAGCAGGGAGGGGGCGCGGTATGGCTACACCTTC
TRBV9	TRBD1	TRBJ2-5	-	CASSVSGQGAETQYF	TGTGCCAGCAGCGTATCTGGACAGGGGGCCGAGACCCAGTACTTC
TRBV18	-	TRBJ2-6	-	CASSPPGGANVLTF	TGTGCCAGCTCACCACCGGGGGGGGCCAACGTCCTGACTTTC
TRBV5-1	-	TRBJ1-4	few	CASSSALSLGGNEKLFF	TGCGCCAGCAGCTCCGCTTTGTCCCTCGGGGGTAATGAAAAACTGTTTTTT
TRBV5-6	-	TRBJ1-2	-	CASSFRPDNYGYTF	TGTGCCAGCAGCTTCCGGCCAGATAACTATGGCTACACCTTC
TRBV7-9	TRBD1	TRBJ1-4	-	CASSLGQGENEKLFF	TGTGCCAGCAGCTTAGGACAGGGCGAGAATGAAAAACTGTTTTTT
TRBV5-1	-	TRBJ2-1	-	CASSKRSDNEQFF	TGCGCCAGCAGCAAGCGGAGTGACAATGAGCAGTTCTTC
TRBV5-1	-	TRBJ2-1	-	CASSNGQLDSYNEQFF	TGCGCCAGCAGCAATGGACAGTTAGACTCCTACAATGAGCAGTTCTTC
TRBV5-6	-	TRBJ2-5	-	CASSETQYF	TGTGCCAGCTCGGAGACCCAGTACTTC
TRBV28	-	TRBJ1-1	once	CASTAPGKAFF	TGTGCCAGCACGGCCCCAGGGAAGGCTTTCTTT
TRBV7-6	-	TRBJ1-2	-	CASSLAPGNYGYTF	TGTGCCAGCAGCTTAGCGCCGGGAAACTATGGCTACACCTTC
TRBV15	-	TRBJ1-5	-	CATSMRVPVGYNQPQHF	TGTGCCACCAGCATGCGGGTCCCGGTGGGCTACAATCAGCCCCAGCATTTT